These 23 T cell receptor beta chains came from one sample sequenced in a study of PD-L1 blockade in urothelial cancer. Assay used: immunoSEQ multiplex PCR; TCRdb lists only in-frame clones, some missing. The table has some 29,000 clones, around 87% seen once. The specimen was PBMCs, collected around atezolizumab (anti-PD-L1) treatment. The receptors derive from a man aged 50 to 60 with urothelial cancer.

DNA of the CDR3: TGTGCCAGCATGGGGCGGATGAACACCGGGGAGCTGTTTTTT. It translates to CASMGRMNTGELFF. The chain recombines TRBV28 with TRBJ2-2; maybe TRBD1 (5 bases). With 7 bases removed from V and 1 base from J, the gap between germline ends came to 10 bases. This CDR3 spans 14 amino acids. In germline, CDR1 is MDHEN, CDR2 SYDVKM.

V gene TRBV6-5 combines with J gene TRBJ2-7; the D gene is possibly TRBD1 (5 bases). The ends were cut back, 2 bases at V and 4 bases at J, with 15 bases in the middle. Germline assignment: CDR1 MNHEY and CDR2 SVGAGI. This CDR3 has 15 amino acids. CDR3: CASSYTDSDGYEQYF. The CDR3 DNA follows: TGTGCCAGCAGTTACACCGACAGTGATGGATACGAGCAGTACTTC.

The chain carries TRBV5-1 and TRBJ2-2; 9 bases align to TRBD2. The junction had 3 bases not matched to a gene; V was cut back by 0 bases and J by 6 bases. Germline V CDR1 and CDR2: SGHRS, YFSETQ. This CDR3 is built from 15 residues. The CDR3 is CASSLERGRAGELFF. Written as DNA, the CDR3 is TGCGCCAGCAGCTTGGAACGCGGGAGGGCCGGGGAGCTGTTTTTT.

This chain connects TRBV11-2 to TRBJ1-5; D perhaps matches TRBD1 (5 bases). The V gene's germline CDR1 is SGHAT and CDR2 FQNNGV. CDR3 length: 15 amino acids. V lost 5 bases, J lost 2 bases, and 13 bases lay in between. CDR3 sequence reads: CASSPDPGGNQPQHF. The CDR3 DNA sequence: TGTGCCAGCAGCCCCGACCCGGGGGGCAATCAGCCCCAGCATTTT.

The chain combines TRBV6-8 with TRBJ1-5; 9 bases agree with TRBD1. Unmatched junction bases numbered 8, after V lost 4 bases and J lost 1 base. CDR3 length: 17 residues. The germline CDR1 and CDR2 sequences are MNHGY and SAAAGT. CDR3 sequence (DNA): TGTGCCAGCAGTTCTGTTCACAGGGGGCTGAGCAATCAGCCCCAGCATTTT. The encoded protein is CASSSVHRGLSNQPQHF.

This chain links TRBV5-1 with TRBJ1-2; D call uncertain. Germline values: CDR1 SGHRS, CDR2 YFSETQ. The CDR3 sequence is 13 residues long. V gave up 2 bases and J gave up 6 bases, with 11 bases separating them. CDR3 region: CASSLADLNGYTF. CDR3 DNA: TGCGCCAGCAGCTTAGCGGACCTAAATGGCTACACCTTC.

V is TRBV5-4 and J is TRBJ2-1; 10 bases agree with TRBD2. V shed 0 bases, J shed 7 bases, and the junction held 7 bases outside the gene matches. This CDR3 spans 16 amino acids. The germline V gene encodes CDR1 SGHNT and CDR2 YYREEE (reference sequence). In nucleotides, the CDR3 is TGTGCCAGCAGCTTGGGGTTCTCTAGCGGGAGTAATGAGCAGTTCTTC. It specifies CASSLGFSSGSNEQFF.

V gene TRBV27 combines with J gene TRBJ2-4; 10 bases agree with TRBD1. V lost 0 bases, J lost 0 bases, and 5 bases stayed unmatched. The CDR3 is 18 amino acids. Germline values: CDR1 MNHEY, CDR2 SMNVEV (reference sequence). CDR3 DNA sequence: TGTGCCAGCAGTTTATCGGGGACAGGGGATCTAGCCAAAAACATTCAGTACTTC. Its protein product is CASSLSGTGDLAKNIQYF.

This sequence joins TRBV5-1 and TRBJ2-1; 10 nucleotides line up with TRBD2. The CDR3 covers 15 residues. Trimming cost V 4 bases and J 1 base; bases outside gene matches: 2. The V gene's germline CDR1 is SGHRS and CDR2 YFSETQ. The CDR3: CASSAGLASYNEQFF. The CDR3 DNA follows: TGCGCCAGCAGCGCGGGACTAGCGTCCTACAATGAGCAGTTCTTC.

The chain uses TRBV10-3 and TRBJ2-7; 7 nucleotides align to TRBD1. CDR1 is ENHRY and CDR2 is SYGVKD in the germline V gene. CDR3 length equals 14 residues. Trimming cost V 2 bases and J 2 bases; bases outside gene matches: 3. The CDR3 reads CAISETGVAYEQYF. Here the CDR3 DNA reads TGTGCCATCAGTGAGACAGGGGTGGCCTACGAGCAGTACTTC.

The gene calls are TRBV7-8 and TRBJ1-5; TRBD1 matches 7 bases. Trimming at V came to 1 base and at J to 2 bases, leaving 2 bases not matched to a gene. The CDR3 loop spans 15 amino acids. Germline V gene lookup returns CDR1 SGHVS and CDR2 FQNEAQ. CDR3 nucleotides: TGTGCCAGCAGCTTAGACAGGGGAGGCAATCAGCCCCAGCATTTT. This codes for CASSLDRGGNQPQHF. The full variable domain, rest sourced from reference TRBV7-8 and TRBJ1-5, is GAGVSQSPRYKVAKRGQDVALRCDPISGHVSLFWYQQALGQGPEFLTYFQNEAQLDKSGLPSDRFFAERPEGSVSTLKIQRTQQEDSAVYLCASSLDRGGNQPQHFGDGTRLSIL.

The chain uses TRBV7-2 and TRBJ2-5; 7 bases align to TRBD2. The CDR3 sequence is 14 residues long. The V and J ends lost 2 bases and 2 bases, in that order; junction bases with no gene match: 2. CDR1 is SGHTA and CDR2 is FQGNSA in the germline V gene. The DNA for the CDR3 is TGTGCCAGCAGCTTAACGCGGGAGCAAGAGACCCAGTACTTC. Its translation: CASSLTREQETQYF.

The chain links TRBV5-4 to TRBJ2-2; D perhaps matches TRBD1 (6 bases). Per germline, CDR1 SGHNT and CDR2 YYREEE (reference sequence). The V and J ends lost 5 bases and 0 bases respectively, with 11 bases between them. CDR3 length: 15 amino acids. The CDR3 bases are TGTGCCAGCAGGGCCGGGACAACGAACACCGGGGAGCTGTTTTTT. Translated, it gives CASRAGTTNTGELFF.

This chain uses TRBV5-8 with TRBJ1-5, with 8 bases fitting TRBD1. The CDR3 has 16 amino acids. Germline CDR1 SGHTS, CDR2 YDEGEE. V lost 4 bases and J lost 7; bases outside the gene matches: 13. CDR3 sequence reads: CASSLETGVKGQPQHF. The DNA for the CDR3 is TGTGCCAGCAGCCTGGAGACAGGGGTGAAGGGACAGCCCCAGCATTTT.

Points on this clone: The junction shows a germline mismatch at one end, possibly a read error. The chain links TRBV5-4 to TRBJ2-3; possible D gene TRBD1, 6 bases. The CDR3 contains 12 residues. Germline V gene data show CDR1 as SGHNT and CDR2 as YYREEE (reference sequence). The CDR3 DNA follows: TGTGCCAGCAGCTTGGACAGGGAGCCGCATTATTTT. This translates into CASSLDREPHYF.

The V call is TRBV6-5, the J call TRBJ2-5; 9 nucleotides match TRBD2. The CDR3 contains 13 residues. Germline V gives CDR1 MNHEY, CDR2 SVGAGI. After removal of 10 bases from V and 5 bases from J, the junction contained 8 bases not matched to a gene. CDR3 in amino acids: CATQLTSGETQYF. The CDR3 nucleotides read TGTGCCACTCAGTTGACTAGCGGCGAGACCCAGTACTTC.

CDR3 coding DNA: TGTGCCAGCAGTGATGAACCGGGACTAGCACGGACCTACGAGCAGTACTTC. Translation: CASSDEPGLARTYEQYF. The rearrangement uses TRBV25-1 and TRBJ2-7; 9 bases match TRBD2. The CDR3 runs 17 residues. V dropped 3 bases and J dropped 2; count of bases not matched to a gene: 11. Germline V gene sequence: CDR1 MGHDK, CDR2 SYGVNS.

This sequence joins TRBV6-5 and TRBJ1-5; D is unresolved. CDR3 size: 15 residues. V shed 7 bases and J shed 2 bases, with 15 bases lying between them. In germline, CDR1 is MNHEY, CDR2 SVGAGI. CDR3 sequence: CASTPSKGGNQPQHF. CDR3 DNA sequence: TGTGCCAGCACCCCGTCGAAGGGAGGCAATCAGCCCCAGCATTTT.

This clone was detected a few times. The chain carries TRBV5-1 and TRBJ1-2; 7 bases agree with TRBD1. V trimming: 0 bases; J trimming: 7 bases; junction bases outside the gene matches: 6. Per the germline V gene, CDR1 is SGHRS and CDR2 is YFSETQ. The CDR3 sequence is 14 residues long. The CDR3 DNA reads as TGCGCCAGCAGCTTGGCCGACAGGGCTGGTGGCTACACCTTC. Residues: CASSLADRAGGYTF.

The chain links TRBV4-3 to TRBJ2-2; tentatively, D is TRBD2 (5 bases). Germline CDR1 and CDR2: LGHNA and YSLEER. V was trimmed by 6 bases and J by 4 bases, leaving 9 bases between them. CDR3 size: 13 residues. For the CDR3, the DNA is TGCGCCAGCAGTGGGAGAGGCACCGGGGAGCTGTTTTTT. Translated, it gives CASSGRGTGELFF.

The V and J genes are TRBV15 and TRBJ2-5; 10 positions agree with TRBD1. Germline V gene data show CDR1 as LNHNV and CDR2 as YYDKDF (reference sequence). The V and J ends lost 7 bases and 5 bases, in that order; junction bases with no gene match: 7. This CDR3 contains 14 residues. CDR3 sequence: CATTPDRGSETQYF. The DNA of the CDR3 is TGTGCCACCACCCCGGACAGGGGGTCGGAGACCCAGTACTTC.

The V call is TRBV30, the J call TRBJ1-5; possibly TRBD1 for D (6 bases). The ends were cut back, 5 bases at V and 3 bases at J, with 11 bases in the middle. Germline CDR1 is GTSNPN and CDR2 is SVGIG (reference sequence). The CDR3 sequence is 13 residues long. The CDR3 is CAWGEGDNQPQHF. For the CDR3, the DNA is TGTGCCTGGGGGGAGGGGGACAATCAGCCCCAGCATTTT.

The chain has TRBV18 and TRBJ1-6; D not certain. V lost 4 bases, J lost 7 bases, and 14 bases lay in between. CDR1 KGHSH and CDR2 LQKENI come from the germline V gene. The CDR3 loop spans 15 amino acids. The CDR3 DNA follows: TGTGCCAGCTCACGATCGGAGGGATGGAATTCACCCCTCCACTTT. Translation: CASSRSEGWNSPLHF.